This T cell receptor (beta chain) was documented in a study of pediatric ulcerative colitis (dated by TCRdb to between 2018 and 2021). In the study overall: From nine newly diagnosed, treatment-naive pediatric ulcerative colitis patients and a few non-IBD control children, paired blood and rectal samples were collected.

Comment on this clone: Its binding antigen is unknown. Base qualities are not provided; no much larger clone lies one nucleotide away.

CDR1 and CDR2 were assigned from the germline V gene as MDHEN and SYDVKM. V is reduced by 3 bases and J by 1 base, leaving a spacing of 9 bases between them. The cysteine opens and the phenylalanine closes a CDR3 of 14 amino acids. Only the CDR3 DNA is retained, 42 bases long and in frame from the first base. Rearranged CDR3 beta regions were amplified from genomic DNA with multiplex V and J primers using the immunoSEQ TRB Survey service. Survey-level sequencing depth of up to 500,000 reads per sample was used to keep depth equal across samples. The libraries were purified, combined into pools and sequenced with Illumina technology. Regarding the original processing steps: Productive clonality, sample overlap, pairwise scatters, CDR3 beta length, V/D/J gene usage and productiveness were assessed with immunoSEQ online tools. Calculated diversity was the number of unique rearrangements divided by total templates times 100; Shannon and Simpson indices were also computed. Principal component analysis used the R prcomp function and ggbiplot package on Z-score normalized data. Blood-rectal clonal overlap within each subject was quantified with Morisita's index. TCRdb stores this immuneACCESS table with in-frame sequences only. Part of the clones is absent; in the studies checked, under half of the shortfall reflects unresolved V genes, and no reason is known for the rest. The V and J calls and clone size come from that table; D and trimming were worked out from the DNA. The sample table lists thousands of clones, approximately 89% of them with a count of one. The ten largest make up about 1.8% of the sample.

Controls underwent colonoscopy for suspected IBD, had macroscopically and histologically normal endoscopy, and were not diagnosed with IBD within the following year. Blood was sampled at the same time as the colonoscopy. The Wizard kit (Promega) was used to extract genomic DNA from the blood and intestinal samples. Study-level results and caveats: Two rectal CDR3 clonotypes turned up in every ulcerative colitis patient but in none of the controls. For technical reasons, the blood samples of a couple of patients yielded substantially fewer templates, so those samples were excluded from the blood-rectal overlap analysis. Repertoires were derived from total lymphocyte DNA, so rare subsets such as regulatory T cells may have patterns not reflected. Controls, mild-moderate and acute severe colitis patients were separated by rectal repertoire features, and reduced rectal diversity due to clonal expansions was observed in acute severe colitis. Only four individuals were included in the healthy control group, which was small. Clonal overlap between a subject's own blood and rectum was significantly greater in ulcerative colitis patients than in controls, which suggests more T cell trafficking to inflamed tissue.

Sequencing input: blood. The TCR comes from a girl aged 10-17 years who was a control in a study of pediatric ulcerative colitis. The rearranged segments are TRBV28 and TRBJ1-1; the D segment cannot be called with confidence. The encoded CDR3 is CASSFLARNTEAFF. The nucleotides read TGTGCCAGCAGTTTCTTGGCCAGGAACACTGAAGCTTTCTTT.